This note documents a single TCR beta chain sequence. The antigen is not known. The V and J ends lost 6 bases and 7 bases, in that order; junction bases with no gene match: 5. Germline CDR1 and CDR2: ENHRY and SYGVKD. This CDR3 contains 14 residues. The source of the sample is a study of CD8+CD57+ T cells in acquired aplastic anemia. Researchers used genomic DNA as the template to profile TCR beta VDJ and CDR3. From the reads, TCRdb called clonotypes with MiXCR, one entry per CDR3 protein. The profile shows 400,000 to 600,000 distinct CDR3 sequences, around 33% of them singletons. It was patients with CD8+CD57+ cell expansion by flow cytometry who were chosen for sequencing. General observations from the study: Shared by patients and controls, 25 to 30 CD8+ CDR3s were abundant in patients.

This sequence was found in a human donor with aplastic anemia. Sequenced material: sorted CD4+, CD8+, or CD8+CD57+ T cells (not recorded which) from PBMCs. This rearrangement joins TRBV10-3 to TRBJ1-6; 8 bases agree with TRBD1. The chain's CDR3 is CAISLGQGNSPLHF. The DNA for the CDR3 is TGTGCCATCAGCCTCGGACAGGGAAATTCACCCCTCCACTTT.